This TCR beta chain was captured in a study of shared clonotypes between healthy human individuals. Points from the study as a whole: A small donor pool kept down the genetic and exposure-history diversity that was represented. It was expected that sequencing depth would affect clonotype sharing among donors.

V lost 0 bases and J 8 bases, leaving 14 bases between the germline ends. The CDR3 length is 15 residues. Per the germline V gene, CDR1 is SGHVS and CDR2 is FNYEAQ. As for this clone: The antigen remains unidentified.

It was at deep level that the assay was run. The protocol was immunoSEQ multiplex PCR, while the TCRdb copy is restricted to in-frame clones and leaves out a portion. The data hold about 510,000 clones, with less than 85% observed a single time. Healthy HIV-negative adults with no recent acute infections or vaccinations were recruited as donors. The material sequenced was PBMCs. The source is a woman aged 40 to 49 in good health. Some clones in this sample may be carry-over from other donors' samples. The chain is built from TRBV7-6 and TRBJ2-1; D remains unclear. CDR3 residues: CASSLALPPVHEQFF. The CDR3 region has the DNA TGTGCCAGCAGCTTAGCCCTTCCCCCTGTACATGAGCAGTTCTTC. Full variable domain (missing parts from reference TRBV7-6 and TRBJ2-1): GAGVSQSPRYKVTKRGQDVALRCDPISGHVSLYWYRQALGQGPEFLTYFNYEAQQDKSGLPNDRFSAERPEGSISTLTIQRTEQRDSAMYRCASSLALPPVHEQFFGPGTRLTVL.